A selection of T cell receptor beta chains follows, all from one sample in a study of naive and memory T cell subsets. TCRdb recomputed calls from the UMI-ligation and nested PCR reads with MiXCR, one row per CDR3 protein. The sample has over 110,000 distinct CDR3 sequences, approximately 20% seen once; the top ten hold around 0.63%. The sequenced material came from naive CD8+ T cells from blood. The source is a human donor in good health. CDR3s include the opening cysteine and the closing phenylalanine or tryptophan.

j_gene | v_gene | CDR3aa
TRBJ2-1 | TRBV11-2 | CASSSLLAAGGRFYEQFF
TRBJ2-7 | TRBV28 | CASSRTGGTYEQYF
TRBJ2-3 | TRBV7-2 | CASRRLAGGPSTDTQYF
TRBJ2-1 | TRBV6-2/TRBV6-3 | CASSSPEDGVYEQFF
TRBJ2-3 | TRBV30 | CAWSITDGTDTQYF
TRBJ2-1 | TRBV5-6 | CASRYSPGLPGNEQFF
TRBJ2-7 | TRBV7-8 | CASSLEAGYEQYF
TRBJ2-7 | TRBV28 | CASTPRDTYEQYF
TRBJ2-1 | TRBV2 | CASSDMGGSYNEQFF
TRBJ2-7 | TRBV18 | CASSPAHETGGISYEQYF
TRBJ1-2 | TRBV4-1 | CASSQEGSYGYTF
TRBJ2-1 | TRBV27 | CASSGTAPEQFF
TRBJ2-7 | TRBV10-1 | CASSVGRPPTEQYF
TRBJ2-1 | TRBV5-1 | CASSWGRGLSYNEQFF
TRBJ2-1 | TRBV10-2 | CASKISNNEQFF
TRBJ2-7 | TRBV12-3/TRBV12-4 | CASALAGGYEQYF
TRBJ2-1 | TRBV20-1 | CSARDPPTSGSYNEQFF
TRBJ2-1 | TRBV2 | CASMGQGYNEQFF
TRBJ1-6 | TRBV27 | CASSPTGDNSPLHF
TRBJ1-4 | TRBV6-5 | CASSSQDGEKLFF